The clone carrying this TCR beta chain was seen more than once but under ten times. These data originate in a study of blood T cell repertoires in COVID-19. Background on the study: The origin of the acute and convalescent COVID-19 samples was the United States, Italy and Spain. PBMCs, B-cell-depleted T cells, or T cells were the source of the cDNA or gDNA that made up the material.

Germline CDR1 reads SGHNT; CDR2 reads YYREEE (reference sequence). The trim removed 0 bases at V and 5 bases at J, leaving 7 bases unmatched. The CDR3 covers 16 residues. In the original processing: Amplification from reference gene primers served as the basis for estimated nucleated cell counts. Sequencing was performed with immunoSEQ multiplex PCR; in TCRdb, only in-frame clones are kept and a portion is missing. The DNA gave D and trimming, while V, J and clone size come from that table. The table shows fewer than 200,000 clones, with 74% occurring only once. Source material: peripheral blood. V usage is TRBV5-4 and J usage is TRBJ2-3; 9 positions match TRBD2. This clonotype was sampled from a woman of 80 years or more with acute or convalescent COVID-19. The CDR3 is CASSLAGGRALDTQYF. Written as DNA, the CDR3 is TGTGCCAGCAGCTTGGCCGGCGGGAGGGCCTTAGATACGCAGTATTTT.